In its sample, the clone carrying this T cell receptor beta chain was seen once. Its cognate antigen is unknown. The data stem from a study of OX40 agonist ivuxolimab in advanced cancers. Study information: Partial responses, seen in three patients, involved one hepatocellular carcinoma and two cutaneous melanomas.

Findings and limits, study-wide: CD4+ and CD8+ blood T cells expanded clonally by week 6 at 0.1 to 3.0 mg/kg. Compared with others, partial responders at 0.1-3.0 mg/kg displayed clonal expansion among the lowest.

Germline V gene data show CDR1 as MNHEY and CDR2 as SVGAGI. CDR3 length: 15 amino acids. Trimming pared 5 bases from V and 3 bases from J, leaving 14 bases between. The assay was immunoSEQ multiplex PCR, and TCRdb's table has in-frame clones only and misses some. The sample holds approximately 15,000 clones, over 90% seen once. This TCR derives from an adult with an advanced solid tumor such as melanoma, head and neck, liver or kidney cancer. The material sequenced was CD4+ or CD8+ T cells sorted from blood, taken in a trial of the OX40 agonist ivuxolimab. This chain uses TRBV6-5 with TRBJ2-4; D could derive from TRBD1 or TRBD2 (7 bases each). The CDR3 DNA sequence: TGTGCCAGCAGTCCACCAGGGGGGGTCAAAAACATTCAGTACTTC. Its protein product is CASSPPGGVKNIQYF.